This TCR beta chain is drawn from a study of T cell repertoires in cytomegalovirus infection. The CDR3 totals 16 residues. Germline CDR1 MNHNS, CDR2 SASEGT. Trimming pared 4 bases from V and 6 bases from J, leaving 19 bases between. TCRdb processed the reads anew with MiXCR; each CDR3 protein has one entry. The sample has hundreds of thousands of distinct CDR3 sequences, about 27% seen once. This clonotype has only a few counts. What it recognizes is unknown. Material: cultured PBMCs, obtained from culture after CMV antigen stimulation. V is TRBV6-1 and J is TRBJ2-1; no clear D gene. The source of this sequence is a human donor in good health (CMV status not recorded). Some clones in this sample may be carry-over from other donors' samples. CDR3 protein: CASSAWESQKGNEQFF. CDR3 DNA sequence: TGTGCCAGCAGTGCCTGGGAATCCCAAAAGGGCAATGAGCAGTTCTTC.